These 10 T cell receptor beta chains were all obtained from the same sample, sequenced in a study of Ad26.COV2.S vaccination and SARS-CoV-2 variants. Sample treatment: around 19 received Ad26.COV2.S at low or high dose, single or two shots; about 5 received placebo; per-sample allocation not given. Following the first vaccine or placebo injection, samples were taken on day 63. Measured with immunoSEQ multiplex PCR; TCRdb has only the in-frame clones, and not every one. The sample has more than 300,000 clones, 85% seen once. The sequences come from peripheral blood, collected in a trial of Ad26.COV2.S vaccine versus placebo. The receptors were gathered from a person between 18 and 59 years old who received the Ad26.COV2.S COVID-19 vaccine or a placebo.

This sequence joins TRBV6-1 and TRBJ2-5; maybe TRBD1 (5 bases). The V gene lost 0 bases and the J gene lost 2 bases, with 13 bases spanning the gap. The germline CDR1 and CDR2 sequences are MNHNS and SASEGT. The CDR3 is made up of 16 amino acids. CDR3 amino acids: CASSEAAGLQQETQYF. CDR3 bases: TGTGCCAGCAGTGAAGCGGCAGGGCTCCAACAAGAGACCCAGTACTTC.

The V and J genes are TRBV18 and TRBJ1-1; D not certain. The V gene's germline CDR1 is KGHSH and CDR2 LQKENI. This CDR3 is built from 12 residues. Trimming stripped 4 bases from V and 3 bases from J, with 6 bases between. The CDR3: CASSQGHTEAFF. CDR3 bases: TGTGCCAGCTCACAAGGACACACTGAAGCTTTCTTT.

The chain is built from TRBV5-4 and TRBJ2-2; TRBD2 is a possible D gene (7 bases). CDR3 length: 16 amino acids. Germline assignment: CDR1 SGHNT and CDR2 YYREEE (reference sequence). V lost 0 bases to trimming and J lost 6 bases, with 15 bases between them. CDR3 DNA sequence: TGTGCCAGCAGCTTGGCGGGCGGGGGCATGGCCGGGGAGCTGTTTTTT. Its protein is CASSLAGGGMAGELFF.

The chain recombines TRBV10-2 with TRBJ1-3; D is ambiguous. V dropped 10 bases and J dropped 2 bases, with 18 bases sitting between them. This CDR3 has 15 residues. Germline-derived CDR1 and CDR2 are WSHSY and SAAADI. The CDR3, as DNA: TGCGCCACGACCGAAGGGCAATGGCCTGGAAACACCATATATTTT. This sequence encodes CATTEGQWPGNTIYF.

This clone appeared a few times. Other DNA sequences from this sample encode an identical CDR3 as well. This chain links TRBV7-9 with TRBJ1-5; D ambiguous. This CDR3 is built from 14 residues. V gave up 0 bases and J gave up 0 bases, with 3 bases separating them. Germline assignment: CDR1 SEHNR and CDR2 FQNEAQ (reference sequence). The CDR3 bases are TGTGCCAGCAGCTTAGCAGGTAGCAATCAGCCCCAGCATTTT. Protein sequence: CASSLAGSNQPQHF.

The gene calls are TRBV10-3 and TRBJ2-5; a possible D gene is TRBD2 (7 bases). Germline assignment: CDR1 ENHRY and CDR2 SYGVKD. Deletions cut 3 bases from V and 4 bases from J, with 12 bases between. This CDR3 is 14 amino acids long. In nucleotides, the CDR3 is TGTGCCATCAGTGATGGGGGGGCGAGAGAGACCCAGTACTTC. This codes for CAISDGGARETQYF.

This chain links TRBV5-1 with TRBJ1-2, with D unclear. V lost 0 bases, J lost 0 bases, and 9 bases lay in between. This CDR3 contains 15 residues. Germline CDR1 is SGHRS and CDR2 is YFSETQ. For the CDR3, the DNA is TGCGCCAGCAGCTTGGATGGAACTACTAACTATGGCTACACCTTC. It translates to CASSLDGTTNYGYTF.

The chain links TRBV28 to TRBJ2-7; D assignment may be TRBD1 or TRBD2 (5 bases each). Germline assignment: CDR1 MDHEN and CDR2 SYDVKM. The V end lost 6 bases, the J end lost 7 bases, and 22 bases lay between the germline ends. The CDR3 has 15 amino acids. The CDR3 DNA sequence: TGTGCCAGCAGACGCAGGGACGAGCGAAGGGGAGAGCAGTACTTC. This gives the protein CASRRRDERRGEQYF.

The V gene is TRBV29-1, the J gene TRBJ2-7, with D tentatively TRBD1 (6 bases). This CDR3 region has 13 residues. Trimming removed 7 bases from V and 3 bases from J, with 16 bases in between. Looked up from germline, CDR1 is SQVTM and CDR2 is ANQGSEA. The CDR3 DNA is TGCAGCGCCCGACAGGAACCAATCTACGAGCAGTACTTC. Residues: CSARQEPIYEQYF.

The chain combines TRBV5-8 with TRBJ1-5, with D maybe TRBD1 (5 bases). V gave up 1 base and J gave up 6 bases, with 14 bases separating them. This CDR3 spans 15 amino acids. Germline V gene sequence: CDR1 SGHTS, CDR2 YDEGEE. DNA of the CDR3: TGTGCCAGCAGCTTGTACCAGGGAACGGGTCAGCCCCAGCATTTT. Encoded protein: CASSLYQGTGQPQHF.